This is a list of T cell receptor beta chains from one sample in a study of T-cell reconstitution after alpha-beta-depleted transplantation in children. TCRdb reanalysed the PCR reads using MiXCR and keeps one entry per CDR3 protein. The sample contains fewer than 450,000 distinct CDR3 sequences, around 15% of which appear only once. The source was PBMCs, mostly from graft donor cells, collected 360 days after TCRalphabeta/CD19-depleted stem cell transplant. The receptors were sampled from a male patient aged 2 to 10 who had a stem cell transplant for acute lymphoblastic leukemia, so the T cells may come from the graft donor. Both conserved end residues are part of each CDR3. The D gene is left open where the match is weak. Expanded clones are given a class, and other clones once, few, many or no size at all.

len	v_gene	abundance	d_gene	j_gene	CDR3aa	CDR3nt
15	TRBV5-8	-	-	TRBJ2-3	CASSPRPLLTDTQYF	TGTGCCAGCAGCCCCAGACCGTTGCTCACAGATACGCAGTATTTT
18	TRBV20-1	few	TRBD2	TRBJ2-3	CSARTSGRAELSTDTQYF	TGCAGTGCTAGGACTAGCGGGAGGGCTGAGCTTAGCACAGATACGCAGTATTTT
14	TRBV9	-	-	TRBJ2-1	CASSEGGPGHEQFF	TGTGCCAGCAGCGAGGGGGGGCCCGGCCATGAGCAGTTCTTC
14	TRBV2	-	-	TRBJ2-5	CASSEGPAQETQYF	TGTGCCAGCAGTGAAGGACCGGCCCAAGAGACCCAGTACTTC
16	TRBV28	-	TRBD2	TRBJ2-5	CASSPSLAAYQETQYF	TGTGCCAGCAGTCCCTCACTAGCGGCGTACCAAGAGACCCAGTACTTC
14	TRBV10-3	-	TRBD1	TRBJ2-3	CAPQGALLTDTQYF	TGTGCCCCCCAGGGGGCCCTACTTACAGATACGCAGTATTTT
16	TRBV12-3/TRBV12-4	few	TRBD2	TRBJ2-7	CASSLAREGPFYEQYF	TGTGCCAGCAGTTTAGCGCGGGAGGGCCCTTTCTACGAGCAGTACTTC
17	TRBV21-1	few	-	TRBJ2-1	CASSKVVRTSGPNEQFF	TGTGCCAGCAGCAAAGTTGTACGTACTAGCGGACCCAATGAGCAGTTCTTC
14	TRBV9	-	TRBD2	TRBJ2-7	CASSVREGAYEQYF	TGTGCCAGCAGCGTGCGGGAGGGTGCCTACGAGCAGTACTTC
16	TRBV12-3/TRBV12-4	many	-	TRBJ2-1	CASSFEGSAFYNEQFF	TGTGCCAGCAGTTTTGAAGGTAGTGCCTTCTACAATGAGCAGTTCTTC
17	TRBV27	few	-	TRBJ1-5	CASSLWAPQDSNQPQHF	TGTGCCAGCAGTTTATGGGCCCCCCAGGATAGCAATCAGCCCCAGCATTTT
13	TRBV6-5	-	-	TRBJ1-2	CASSYQGNYGYTF	TGTGCCAGCAGTTACCAGGGTAACTATGGCTACACCTTC
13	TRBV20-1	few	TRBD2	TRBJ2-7	CSASRLVGGEQYF	TGCAGTGCTAGTCGACTAGTCGGGGGGGAGCAGTACTTC
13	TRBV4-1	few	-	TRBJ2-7	CASSRALSYEQYF	TGCGCCAGCAGTAGGGCCCTCTCCTACGAGCAGTACTTC
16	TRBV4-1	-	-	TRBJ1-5	CASSQVFRIRDQPQHF	TGCGCCAGCAGCCAAGTGTTTCGTATTAGGGATCAGCCCCAGCATTTT
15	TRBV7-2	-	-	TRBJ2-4	CASSSNRGGENIQYF	TGTGCCAGCAGCTCCAACAGGGGCGGGGAAAACATTCAGTACTTC
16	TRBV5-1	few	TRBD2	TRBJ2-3	CASSYASSGSTDTQYF	TGCGCCAGCAGCTACGCATCTAGCGGGAGCACAGATACGCAGTATTTT
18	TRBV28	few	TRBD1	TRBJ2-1	CASSFPPRYREQGNEQFF	TGTGCCAGCAGTTTTCCCCCCCGTTACAGGGAACAGGGGAATGAGCAGTTCTTC
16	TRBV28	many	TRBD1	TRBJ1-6	CASSPRGHRGSSPLHF	TGTGCCAGCAGTCCGAGGGGGCACAGGGGTAGTTCACCCCTCCACTTT
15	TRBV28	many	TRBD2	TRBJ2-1	CASRPAGLLYNEQFF	TGTGCCAGCAGGCCAGCGGGACTTTTATACAATGAGCAGTTCTTC
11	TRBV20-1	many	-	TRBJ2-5	CSASSGETQYF	TGCAGTGCTAGCTCGGGAGAGACCCAGTACTTC
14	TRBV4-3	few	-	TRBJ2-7	CASSQDRDFYEQYF	TGCGCCAGCAGCCAAGATAGGGACTTCTACGAGCAGTACTTC
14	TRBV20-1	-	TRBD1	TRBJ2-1	CSAPGQGRGNEQFF	TGCAGTGCACCAGGACAGGGGCGCGGTAATGAGCAGTTCTTC
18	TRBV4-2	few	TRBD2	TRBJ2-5	CASSHGTSGSPNQETQYF	TGTGCCAGCAGCCACGGGACTAGCGGGAGCCCTAACCAAGAGACCCAGTACTTC
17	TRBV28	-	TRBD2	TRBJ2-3	CASSPRGLAGEADTQYF	TGTGCCAGCAGCCCAAGAGGACTAGCGGGAGAGGCAGATACGCAGTATTTT
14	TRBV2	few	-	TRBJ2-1	CASSEARWGNEQFF	TGTGCCAGCAGTGAAGCGCGCTGGGGGAATGAGCAGTTCTTC
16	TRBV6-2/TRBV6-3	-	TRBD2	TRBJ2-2	CASRALAGEAPGELFF	TGTGCCAGCAGGGCGTTAGCGGGAGAAGCTCCCGGGGAGCTGTTTTTT
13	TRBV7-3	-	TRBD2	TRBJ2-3	CASSSIGGGTQYF	TGTGCCAGCAGCTCTATAGGCGGGGGTACGCAGTATTTT
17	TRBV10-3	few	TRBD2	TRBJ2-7	CAISGTSGRALSYEQYF	TGTGCCATCAGTGGGACTAGCGGGAGGGCCCTTTCCTACGAGCAGTACTTC
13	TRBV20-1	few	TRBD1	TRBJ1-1	CSARATGGLEAFF	TGCAGTGCTAGAGCGACAGGGGGCCTTGAAGCTTTCTTT
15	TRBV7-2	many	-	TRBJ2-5	CASSLGLTVQETQYF	TGTGCCAGCAGCTTAGGACTTACGGTACAAGAGACCCAGTACTTC
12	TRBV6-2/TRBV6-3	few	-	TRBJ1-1	CASRLGSTEAFF	TGTGCCAGCAGACTTGGGAGCACTGAAGCTTTCTTT
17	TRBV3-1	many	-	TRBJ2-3	CASSQEGGAVLTDTQYF	TGTGCCAGCAGCCAAGAAGGAGGAGCGGTTCTCACAGATACGCAGTATTTT
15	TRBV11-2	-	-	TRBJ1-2	CASSWDIEKSYGYTF	TGTGCCAGCAGCTGGGACATAGAAAAATCCTATGGCTACACCTTC